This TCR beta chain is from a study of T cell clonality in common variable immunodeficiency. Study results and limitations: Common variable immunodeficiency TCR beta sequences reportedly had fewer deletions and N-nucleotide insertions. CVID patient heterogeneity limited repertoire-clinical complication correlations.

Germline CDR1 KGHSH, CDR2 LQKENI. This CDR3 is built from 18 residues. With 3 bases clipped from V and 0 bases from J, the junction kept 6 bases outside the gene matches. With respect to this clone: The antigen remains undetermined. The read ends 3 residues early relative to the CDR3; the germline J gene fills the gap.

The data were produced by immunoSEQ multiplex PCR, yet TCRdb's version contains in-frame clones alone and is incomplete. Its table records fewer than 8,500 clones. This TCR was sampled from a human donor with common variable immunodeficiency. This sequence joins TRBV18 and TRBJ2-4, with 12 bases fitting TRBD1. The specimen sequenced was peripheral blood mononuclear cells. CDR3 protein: CASSPGQGANVAKNIQYF. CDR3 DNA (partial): TGTGCCAGCTCACCGGGACAGGGGGCAAATGTAGCCAAAAACATT.